Listed here are 19 T cell receptor beta chains from one sample, sequenced in a study of tumour-infiltrating T cells in Burkitt lymphoma. Sequencing used immunoSEQ multiplex PCR; TCRdb keeps in-frame clones, though not all of them. Of 14,000 or so clones detected, approximately 28% appear once; the ten largest clones hold 6.2%. The sample consisted of tumor tissue. These receptors came from a human donor with diffuse large B-cell lymphoma.

V and J are TRBV11-2 and TRBJ1-4; TRBD1 aligns across 7 bases. Germline V gene lookup returns CDR1 SGHAT and CDR2 FQNNGV. Trimming at V came to 1 base and at J to 8 bases, leaving 7 bases not matched to a gene. The CDR3 runs to 15 residues. CDR3 residues: CASSLAGTAREKLFF. DNA for the CDR3: TGTGCCAGCAGCTTAGCCGGGACAGCCAGGGAAAAACTGTTTTTT. Full variable domain (remainder filled in from reference TRBV11-2 and TRBJ1-4): EAGVAQSPRYKIIEKRQSVAFWCNPISGHATLYWYQQILGQGPKLLIQFQNNGVVDDSQLPKDRFSAERLKGVDSTLKIQPAKLEDSAVYLCASSLAGTAREKLFFGSGTQLSVL.

The J gene is TRBJ2-3, the V gene TRBV30; no clear D gene. The CDR3 length is 12 residues. The germline CDR1 and CDR2 sequences are GTSNPN and SVGIG (reference sequence). V shed 0 bases and J shed 6 bases, with 7 bases lying between them. CDR3 sequence reads: CAWSVRSDTQYF. The CDR3 DNA is TGTGCCTGGAGTGTACGATCGGATACGCAGTATTTT. Full variable domain (missing parts from reference TRBV30 and TRBJ2-3): SQTIHQWPATLVQPVGSPLSLECTVEGTSNPNLYWYRQAAGRGLQLLFYSVGIGQISSEVPQNLSASRPQDRQFILSSKKLLLSDSGFYLCAWSVRSDTQYFGPGTRLTVL.

In its sample, this clone ranks as medium-sized. At one boundary the junction diverges from the germline segment, which might be a read error. The rearrangement links TRBV20-1 to TRBJ2-5, with D possibly being TRBD2 (5 bases). Germline CDR1 DFQATT, CDR2 SNEGSKA (reference sequence). The CDR3 contains 10 residues. The CDR3 DNA is TGCAGTGTTAGAGGGGAGACCCAGTACTTC. Its protein is CSVRGETQYF.

This sequence joins TRBV9 and TRBJ2-7; TRBD1 might be the D (6 bases). There are 13 residues in the CDR3. Germline lookup yields CDR1 SGDLS and CDR2 YYNGEE. The V end lost 2 bases, the J end lost 0 bases, and 6 bases lay between the germline ends. The CDR3 here is CASSVTGSYEQYF. CDR3 DNA sequence: TGTGCCAGCAGCGTGACAGGCTCCTACGAGCAGTACTTC.

The sample holds a few counts of this clone. This chain connects TRBV7-9 to TRBJ2-2; 8 positions agree with TRBD2. There are 14 residues in the CDR3. CDR1 and CDR2 (germline): SEHNR, FQNEAQ (reference sequence). The junction had 2 bases not matched to a gene; V was cut back by 4 bases and J by 4 bases. CDR3 coding DNA: TGTGCCAGCAGCTCCACTAGCGGCACCGGGGAGCTGTTTTTT. As protein: CASSSTSGTGELFF.

Sample share makes this clone medium-sized (0.01 to 0.1%). The chain employs TRBV7-8 and TRBJ2-5, with TRBD2 identical over 11 bases. Trimming removed 3 bases from V and 4 bases from J; junction bases left unmatched: 10. The CDR3 contains 17 residues. Germline V gene lookup returns CDR1 SGHVS and CDR2 FQNEAQ. The CDR3, as DNA: TGTGCCAGCAGCTTTTCTTTACTAGCGGGAGTAGGAGAGACCCAGTACTTC. It encodes CASSFSLLAGVGETQYF. Variable domain in full (rest from reference TRBV7-8 and TRBJ2-5): GAGVSQSPRYKVAKRGQDVALRCDPISGHVSLFWYQQALGQGPEFLTYFQNEAQLDKSGLPSDRFFAERPEGSVSTLKIQRTQQEDSAVYLCASSFSLLAGVGETQYFGPGTRLLVL.

This clone was detected a few times. The CDR3 region is CASSPSGSATGELFF. DNA for the CDR3: TGCGCCAGCAGCCCGAGCGGGAGTGCGACCGGGGAGCTGTTTTTT. The V and J genes are TRBV10-1 and TRBJ2-2; 8 bases line up with TRBD2. This CDR3 has 15 residues. Germline-derived CDR1 and CDR2 are WNHNN and SYGVQD (reference sequence). The V segment lost 6 bases and the J segment 5 bases; nucleotides outside the gene matches: 8.

This chain joins TRBV5-1 and TRBJ1-2; TRBD1 matches at 9 bases. The CDR3 runs to 15 residues. Losses at the gene ends were 3 bases for V and 2 bases for J; bases not matched to a gene: 5. CDR1 and CDR2 (germline): SGHRS, YFSETQ. CDR3 nucleotides: TGCGCCAGCAGCTGGGACAGGGAAGGAAACTATGGCTACACCTTC. It codes for CASSWDREGNYGYTF.

The genes are TRBV10-3 and TRBJ2-3; 9 bases fit TRBD1. There are 14 residues in the CDR3. The germline V gene has CDR1 ENHRY and CDR2 SYGVKD. V trimming: 6 bases; J trimming: 4 bases; junction bases outside the gene matches: 5. The CDR3 loop is CAIRKQGAPDTQYF. In DNA, the CDR3 is TGTGCCATCAGAAAACAGGGGGCCCCAGATACGCAGTATTTT.

The chain employs TRBV30 and TRBJ1-1; D remains unclear. The germline V gene encodes CDR1 GTSNPN and CDR2 SVGIG (reference sequence). Trimming shortened V by 3 bases and J by 1 base, and 3 bases separated the two germline ends. The length of the CDR3 is 11 residues. This CDR3 is CAWSWNTEAFF. Written as DNA, the CDR3 is TGTGCCTGGAGCTGGAACACTGAAGCTTTCTTT.

The J gene is TRBJ1-3, the V gene TRBV7-9; D is unresolved. Per the germline V gene, CDR1 is SEHNR and CDR2 is FQNEAQ (reference sequence). V was clipped by 3 bases and J by 4 bases, with 4 bases between them. The CDR3 is made up of 12 amino acids. CDR3 sequence: CASSFVGNTIYF. In nucleotides, the CDR3 is TGTGCCAGCAGCTTTGTCGGAAACACCATATATTTT.

The chain carries TRBV11-3 and TRBJ2-1; no firm D call. The germline V gene has CDR1 SGHNT and CDR2 YENEEA. The length of the CDR3 is 12 residues. Trimming stripped 5 bases from V and 3 bases from J, with 5 bases between. The CDR3 region is CASSLSYNEQFF. The DNA of the CDR3 is TGTGCCAGCAGCCTTAGCTACAATGAGCAGTTCTTC.

By share of the sample, this clone is medium-sized. The chain is built from TRBV10-2 and TRBJ1-4; a weak D match, TRBD1 (5 bases). The germline V gene has CDR1 WSHSY and CDR2 SAAADI. Trimming shortened V by 0 bases and J by 4 bases, and 9 bases separated the two germline ends. This CDR3 spans 15 amino acids. CDR3 coding DNA: TGCGCCAGCAGTGAGTCGGGGCGGAATAATGAAAAACTGTTTTTT. As protein: CASSESGRNNEKLFF.

The CDR3 region is CASSPAGQSGYTF. The CDR3 nucleotides read TGTGCCAGCAGCCCCGCTGGGCAGTCGGGCTACACCTTC. This chain links TRBV7-9 with TRBJ1-2; no clear D gene. Trimming took off 5 bases at V and 8 bases at J, with 15 bases between the two ends. CDR1 is SEHNR and CDR2 is FQNEAQ in the germline V gene (reference sequence). The CDR3 is made up of 13 amino acids.

The chain couples TRBV18 to TRBJ1-5, with D unresolved. Trimming took 2 bases from V and 1 from J, leaving 9 bases between them. The CDR3 is 15 residues long. CDR1 is KGHSH, CDR2 LQKENI, per germline. The CDR3 coding sequence is TGTGCCAGCTCACCAGGGCTACAAAGCAATCAGCCCCAGCATTTT. It specifies CASSPGLQSNQPQHF.

This clone was observed a handful of times. This chain connects TRBV7-6 to TRBJ1-5; D is ambiguous. Trimming stripped 1 base from V and 7 bases from J, with 11 bases between. The germline V gene encodes CDR1 SGHVS and CDR2 FNYEAQ. This CDR3 region has 14 residues. The CDR3 reads CASSLGSHSQPQHF. As DNA, the CDR3 is TGTGCCAGCAGCTTAGGGTCCCACAGCCAGCCCCAGCATTTT.

The chain carries TRBV7-8 and TRBJ2-5; D might be TRBD1 (5 bases). CDR3 length equals 14 residues. Germline V gene data show CDR1 as SGHVS and CDR2 as FQNEAQ. V lost 5 bases, J lost 7 bases, and 17 bases lay in between. The CDR3 DNA sequence: TGTGCCAGCAGCACGAGTCAGGGCGTGGGGACCCAGTACTTC. Its protein is CASSTSQGVGTQYF.

The rearrangement uses TRBV7-9 and TRBJ1-4; 11 bases fit TRBD1. CDR3 length: 15 amino acids. The junction had 3 bases not matched to a gene; V was cut back by 3 bases and J by 6 bases. Germline V gives CDR1 SEHNR, CDR2 FQNEAQ (reference sequence). CDR3 protein: CASSFSGQGDEKLFF. The DNA for the CDR3 is TGTGCCAGCAGCTTTTCGGGACAGGGGGATGAAAAACTGTTTTTT.

This rearrangement joins TRBV9 to TRBJ2-3, with 8 positions matching TRBD2. Germline trimming cut 4 bases from V and 6 bases from J; bases unmatched to any gene: 7. CDR1 and CDR2 (germline): SGDLS, YYNGEE. The CDR3 contains 14 residues. CDR3 nucleotide sequence: TGTGCCAGCAGCCCCAGCGGGAGAGCTGATACGCAGTATTTT. It yields the protein CASSPSGRADTQYF.